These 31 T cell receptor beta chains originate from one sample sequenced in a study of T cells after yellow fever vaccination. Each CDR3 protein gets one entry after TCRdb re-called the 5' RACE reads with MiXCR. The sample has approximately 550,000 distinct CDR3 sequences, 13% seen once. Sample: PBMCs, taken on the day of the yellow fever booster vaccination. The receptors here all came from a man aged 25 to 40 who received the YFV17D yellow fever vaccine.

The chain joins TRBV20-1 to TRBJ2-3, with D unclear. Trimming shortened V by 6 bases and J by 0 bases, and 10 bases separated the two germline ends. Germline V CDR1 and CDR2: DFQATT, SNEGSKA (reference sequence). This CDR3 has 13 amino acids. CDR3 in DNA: TGCAGTGCCTACGGCCCCAGCACAGATACGCAGTATTTT. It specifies CSAYGPSTDTQYF.

CDR3 DNA: TGTGCCACCAGCATAGGACGCCTTAATGAAAAACTGTTTTTT. It is translated as CATSIGRLNEKLFF. The chain recombines TRBV15 with TRBJ1-4; D unclear. The CDR3 extends over 14 amino acids. From germline, CDR1 is LNHNV and CDR2 YYDKDF (reference sequence). The V end lost 4 bases, the J end lost 4 bases, and 10 bases lay between the germline ends. The variable domain in full, completed from reference TRBV15 and TRBJ1-4, reads DAMVIQNPRYQVTQFGKPVTLSCSQTLNHNVMYWYQQKSSQAPKLLFHYYDKDFNNEADTPDNFQSRRPNTSFCFLDIRSPGLGDTAMYLCATSIGRLNEKLFFGSGTQLSVL.

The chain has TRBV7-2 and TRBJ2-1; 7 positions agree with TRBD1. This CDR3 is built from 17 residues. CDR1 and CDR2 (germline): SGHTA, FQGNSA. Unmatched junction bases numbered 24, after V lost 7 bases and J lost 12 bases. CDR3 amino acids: CASTQPGLGGSLDGQFF. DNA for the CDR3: TGTGCCAGCACCCAGCCTGGGTTAGGGGGCTCCCTAGATGGGCAGTTCTTC.

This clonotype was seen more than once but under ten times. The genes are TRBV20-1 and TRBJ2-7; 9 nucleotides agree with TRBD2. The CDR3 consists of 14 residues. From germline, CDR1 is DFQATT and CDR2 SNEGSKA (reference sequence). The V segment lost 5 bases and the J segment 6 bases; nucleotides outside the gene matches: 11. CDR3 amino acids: CSADHLAGAFEQYF. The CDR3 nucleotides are TGCAGTGCTGATCACTTAGCGGGAGCCTTCGAGCAGTACTTC.

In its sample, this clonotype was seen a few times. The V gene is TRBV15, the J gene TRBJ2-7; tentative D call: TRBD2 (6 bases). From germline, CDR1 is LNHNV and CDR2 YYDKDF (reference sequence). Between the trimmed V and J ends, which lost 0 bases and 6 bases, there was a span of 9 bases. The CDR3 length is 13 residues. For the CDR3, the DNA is TGTGCCACCAGCAGAGAGGAGGGCCCCGAGCAGTACTTC. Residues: CATSREEGPEQYF.

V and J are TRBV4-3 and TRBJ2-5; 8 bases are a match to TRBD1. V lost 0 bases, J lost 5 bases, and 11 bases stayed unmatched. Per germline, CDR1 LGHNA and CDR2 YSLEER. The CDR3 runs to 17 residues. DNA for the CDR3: TGCGCCAGCAGCCAAGACCCCGTCGGACAGGGACGGGAGACCCAGTACTTC. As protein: CASSQDPVGQGRETQYF.

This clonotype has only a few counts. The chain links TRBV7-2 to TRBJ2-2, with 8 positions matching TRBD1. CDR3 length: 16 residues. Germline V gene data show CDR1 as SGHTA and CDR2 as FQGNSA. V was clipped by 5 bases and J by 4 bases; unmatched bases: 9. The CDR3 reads CASSPPDRVFTGELFF. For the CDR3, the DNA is TGTGCCAGCAGCCCACCGGACAGGGTCTTCACCGGGGAGCTGTTTTTT.

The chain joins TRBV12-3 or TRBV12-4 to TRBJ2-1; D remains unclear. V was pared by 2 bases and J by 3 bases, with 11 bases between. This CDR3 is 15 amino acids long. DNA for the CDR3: TGTGCCAGCAGTTTACGAAGTCAGCTCTACAATGAGCAGTTCTTC. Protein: CASSLRSQLYNEQFF.

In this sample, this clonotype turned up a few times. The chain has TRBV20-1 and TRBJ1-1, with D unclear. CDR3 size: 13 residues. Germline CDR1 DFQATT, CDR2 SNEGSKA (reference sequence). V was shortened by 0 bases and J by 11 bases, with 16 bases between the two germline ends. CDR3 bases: TGCAGTGCTAGAGAAACTGGAGGTGGAGGGGCTTTCTTT. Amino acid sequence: CSARETGGGGAFF.

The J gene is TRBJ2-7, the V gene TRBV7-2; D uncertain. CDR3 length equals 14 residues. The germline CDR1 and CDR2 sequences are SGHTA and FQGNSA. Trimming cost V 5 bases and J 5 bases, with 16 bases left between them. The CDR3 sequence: CASSQSLGFDEQYF. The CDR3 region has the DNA TGTGCCAGCAGCCAAAGCTTAGGGTTCGACGAGCAGTACTTC. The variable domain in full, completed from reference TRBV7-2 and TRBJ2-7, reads GAGVSQSPSNKVTEKGKDVELRCDPISGHTALYWYRQSLGQGLEFLIYFQGNSAPDKSGLPSDRFSAERTGGSVSTLTIQRTQQEDSAVYLCASSQSLGFDEQYFGPGTRLTVT.

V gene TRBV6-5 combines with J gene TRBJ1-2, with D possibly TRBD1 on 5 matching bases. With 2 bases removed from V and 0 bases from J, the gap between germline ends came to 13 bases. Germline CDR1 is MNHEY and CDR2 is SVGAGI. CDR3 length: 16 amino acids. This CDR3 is CASSYEETGPNYGYTF. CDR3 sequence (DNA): TGTGCCAGCAGTTACGAGGAGACGGGACCTAACTATGGCTACACCTTC.

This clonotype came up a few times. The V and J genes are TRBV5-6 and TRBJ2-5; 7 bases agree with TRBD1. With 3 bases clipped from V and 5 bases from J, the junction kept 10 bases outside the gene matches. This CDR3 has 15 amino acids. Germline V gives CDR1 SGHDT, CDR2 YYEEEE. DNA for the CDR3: TGTGCCAGCAGCTCACAGGGGAACTATAGGGAGACCCAGTACTTC. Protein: CASSSQGNYRETQYF.

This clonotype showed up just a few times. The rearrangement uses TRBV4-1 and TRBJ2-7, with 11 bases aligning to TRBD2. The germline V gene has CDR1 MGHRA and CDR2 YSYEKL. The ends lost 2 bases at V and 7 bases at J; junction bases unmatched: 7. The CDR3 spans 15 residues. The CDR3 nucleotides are TGCGCCAGCAGCCAATTGACTAGCGGGACTAAAGAGCAGTACTTC. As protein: CASSQLTSGTKEQYF.

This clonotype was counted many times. CDR3 sequence (DNA): TGCGCCAGCAGCTTGGGGACTAGCGGATACAATGAGCAGTTCTTC. Translation gives CASSLGTSGYNEQFF. The rearrangement uses TRBV5-1 and TRBJ2-1; 10 positions agree with TRBD2. The CDR3 has 15 amino acids. Unmatched junction bases numbered 1, after V lost 0 bases and J lost 4 bases. Germline CDR1 SGHRS, CDR2 YFSETQ.

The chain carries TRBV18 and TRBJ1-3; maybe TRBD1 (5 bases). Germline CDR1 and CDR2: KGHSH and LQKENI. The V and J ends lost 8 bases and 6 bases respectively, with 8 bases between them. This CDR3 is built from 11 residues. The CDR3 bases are TGTGCCAGCCGAGGGGAAAACACCATATATTTT. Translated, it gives CASRGENTIYF. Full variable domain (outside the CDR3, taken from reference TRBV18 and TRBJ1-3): NAGVMQNPRHLVRRRGQEARLRCSPMKGHSHVYWYRQLPEEGLKFMVYLQKENIIDESGMPKERFSAEFPKEGPSILRIQQVVRGDSAAYFCASRGENTIYFGEGSWLTVV.

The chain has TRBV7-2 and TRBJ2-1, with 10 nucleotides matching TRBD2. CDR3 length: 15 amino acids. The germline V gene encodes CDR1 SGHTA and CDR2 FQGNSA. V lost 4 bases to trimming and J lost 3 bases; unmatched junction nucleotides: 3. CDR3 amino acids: CASSSASGSYNEQFF. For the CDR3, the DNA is TGTGCCAGCAGCTCTGCTAGCGGGAGCTACAATGAGCAGTTCTTC. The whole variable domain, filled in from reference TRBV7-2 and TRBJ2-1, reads GAGVSQSPSNKVTEKGKDVELRCDPISGHTALYWYRQSLGQGLEFLIYFQGNSAPDKSGLPSDRFSAERTGGSVSTLTIQRTQQEDSAVYLCASSSASGSYNEQFFGPGTRLTVL.

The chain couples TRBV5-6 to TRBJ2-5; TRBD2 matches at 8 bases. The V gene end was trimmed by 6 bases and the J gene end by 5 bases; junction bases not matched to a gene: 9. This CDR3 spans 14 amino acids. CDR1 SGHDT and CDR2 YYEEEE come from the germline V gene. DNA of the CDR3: TGTGCCAGCACCGACAGCGGGGGAGGGGAGACCCAGTACTTC. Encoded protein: CASTDSGGGETQYF.

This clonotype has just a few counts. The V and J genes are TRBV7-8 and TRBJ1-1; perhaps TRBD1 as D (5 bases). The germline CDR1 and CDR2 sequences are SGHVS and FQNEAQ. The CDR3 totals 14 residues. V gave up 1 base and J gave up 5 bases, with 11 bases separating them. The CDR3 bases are TGTGCCAGCAGCTTAGTGCACGGGGGAACTGAAGCTTTCTTT. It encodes CASSLVHGGTEAFF. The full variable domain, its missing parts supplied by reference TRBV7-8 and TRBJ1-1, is GAGVSQSPRYKVAKRGQDVALRCDPISGHVSLFWYQQALGQGPEFLTYFQNEAQLDKSGLPSDRFFAERPEGSVSTLKIQRTQQEDSAVYLCASSLVHGGTEAFFGQGTRLTVV.

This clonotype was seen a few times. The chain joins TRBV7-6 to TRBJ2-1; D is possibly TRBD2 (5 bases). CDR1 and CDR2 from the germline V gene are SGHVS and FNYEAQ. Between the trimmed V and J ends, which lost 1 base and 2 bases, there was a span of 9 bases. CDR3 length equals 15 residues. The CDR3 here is CASSLVEVPYNEQFF. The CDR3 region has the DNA TGTGCCAGCAGCTTAGTGGAGGTGCCCTACAATGAGCAGTTCTTC.

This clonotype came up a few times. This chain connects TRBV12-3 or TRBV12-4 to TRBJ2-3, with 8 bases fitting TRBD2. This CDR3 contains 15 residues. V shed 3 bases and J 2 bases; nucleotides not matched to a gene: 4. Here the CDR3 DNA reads TGTGCCAGCAGTTTTACTAGCGGCAACACAGATACGCAGTATTTT. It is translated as CASSFTSGNTDTQYF.

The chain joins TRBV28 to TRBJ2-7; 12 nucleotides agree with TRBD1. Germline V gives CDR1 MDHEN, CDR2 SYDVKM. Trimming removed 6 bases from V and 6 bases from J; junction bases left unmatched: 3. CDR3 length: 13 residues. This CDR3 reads CASRGTGGFEQYF. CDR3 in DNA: TGTGCCAGCAGAGGGACAGGGGGCTTCGAGCAGTACTTC. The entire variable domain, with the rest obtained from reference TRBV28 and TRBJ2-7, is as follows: DVKVTQSSRYLVKRTGEKVFLECVQDMDHENMFWYRQDPGLGLRLIYFSYDVKMKEKGDIPEGYSVSREKKERFSLILESASTNQTSMYLCASRGTGGFEQYFGPGTRLTVT.

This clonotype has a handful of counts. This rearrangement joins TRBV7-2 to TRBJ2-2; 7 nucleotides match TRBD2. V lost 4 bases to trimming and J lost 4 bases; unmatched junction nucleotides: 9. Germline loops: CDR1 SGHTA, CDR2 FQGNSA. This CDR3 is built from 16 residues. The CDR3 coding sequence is TGTGCCAGCAGCTCCCCCCTCGCGGGAGTCACCGGGGAGCTGTTTTTT. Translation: CASSSPLAGVTGELFF.

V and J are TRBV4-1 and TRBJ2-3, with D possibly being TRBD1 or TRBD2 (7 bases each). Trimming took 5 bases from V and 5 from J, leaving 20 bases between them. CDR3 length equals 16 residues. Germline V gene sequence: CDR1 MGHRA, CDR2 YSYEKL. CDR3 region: CASSIGEGAPGDTQYF. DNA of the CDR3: TGCGCCAGCAGCATCGGGGAGGGGGCGCCCGGAGATACGCAGTATTTT.

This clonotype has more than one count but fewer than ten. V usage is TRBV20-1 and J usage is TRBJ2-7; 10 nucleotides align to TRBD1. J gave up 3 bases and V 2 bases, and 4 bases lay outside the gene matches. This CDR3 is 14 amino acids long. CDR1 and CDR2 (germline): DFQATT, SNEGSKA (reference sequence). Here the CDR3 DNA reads TGCAGTGCTAGAAGGACAGGGGGAAACTACGAGCAGTACTTC. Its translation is CSARRTGGNYEQYF.

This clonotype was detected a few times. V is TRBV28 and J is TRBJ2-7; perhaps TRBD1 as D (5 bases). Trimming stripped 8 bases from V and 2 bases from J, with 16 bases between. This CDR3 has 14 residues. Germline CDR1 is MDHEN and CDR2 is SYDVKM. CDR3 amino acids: CASFSQASTYEQYF. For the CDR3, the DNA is TGTGCCAGCTTCTCACAGGCGTCCACCTACGAGCAGTACTTC.

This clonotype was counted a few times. The CDR3 DNA sequence: TGTGCCATCAGTGAGTCAGGGACGGGATCCTACAATGAGCAGTTCTTC. Its protein is CAISESGTGSYNEQFF. The V gene is TRBV10-3, the J gene TRBJ2-1; TRBD1 or TRBD2 may be the D gene (5 bases each). The CDR3 extends over 16 amino acids. Looked up from germline, CDR1 is ENHRY and CDR2 is SYGVKD. Trimming pared 0 bases from V and 1 base from J, leaving 10 bases between.

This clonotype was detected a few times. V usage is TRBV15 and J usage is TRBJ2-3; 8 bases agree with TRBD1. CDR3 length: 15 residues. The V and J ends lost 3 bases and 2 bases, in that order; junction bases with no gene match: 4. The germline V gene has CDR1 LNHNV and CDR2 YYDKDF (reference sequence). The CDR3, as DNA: TGTGCCACCAGCAGGGGGGACAGGAACACAGATACGCAGTATTTT. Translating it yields CATSRGDRNTDTQYF.

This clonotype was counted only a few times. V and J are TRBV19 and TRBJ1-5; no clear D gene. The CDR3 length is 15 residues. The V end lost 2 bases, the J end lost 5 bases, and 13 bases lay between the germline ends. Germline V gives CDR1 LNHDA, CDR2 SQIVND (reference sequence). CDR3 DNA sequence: TGTGCCAGTAGTATAACCAACGGACGGGATCAGCCCCAGCATTTT. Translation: CASSITNGRDQPQHF.

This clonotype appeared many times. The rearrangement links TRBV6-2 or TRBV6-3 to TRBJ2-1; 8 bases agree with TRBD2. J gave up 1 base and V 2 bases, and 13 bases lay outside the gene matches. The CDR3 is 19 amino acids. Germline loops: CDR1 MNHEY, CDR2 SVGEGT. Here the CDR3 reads CASSYLYSISGSSYNEQFF. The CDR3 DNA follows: TGTGCCAGCAGTTACCTGTATTCCATAAGCGGGAGTTCCTACAATGAGCAGTTCTTC.

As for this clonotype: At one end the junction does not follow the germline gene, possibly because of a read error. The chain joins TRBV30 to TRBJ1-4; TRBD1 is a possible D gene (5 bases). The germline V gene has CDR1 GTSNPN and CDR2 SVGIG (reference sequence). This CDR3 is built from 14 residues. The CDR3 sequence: CVWSKGLSNEKLFF. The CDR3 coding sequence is TGTGTCTGGAGCAAGGGGCTAAGTAATGAAAAACTGTTTTTT.

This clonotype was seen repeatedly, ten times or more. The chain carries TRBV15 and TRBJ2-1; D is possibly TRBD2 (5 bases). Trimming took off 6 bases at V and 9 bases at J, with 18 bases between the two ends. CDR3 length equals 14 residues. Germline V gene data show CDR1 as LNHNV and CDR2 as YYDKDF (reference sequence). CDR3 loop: CATSPQTHGGEQFF. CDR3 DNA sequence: TGTGCCACCAGTCCCCAGACCCACGGAGGTGAGCAGTTCTTC.